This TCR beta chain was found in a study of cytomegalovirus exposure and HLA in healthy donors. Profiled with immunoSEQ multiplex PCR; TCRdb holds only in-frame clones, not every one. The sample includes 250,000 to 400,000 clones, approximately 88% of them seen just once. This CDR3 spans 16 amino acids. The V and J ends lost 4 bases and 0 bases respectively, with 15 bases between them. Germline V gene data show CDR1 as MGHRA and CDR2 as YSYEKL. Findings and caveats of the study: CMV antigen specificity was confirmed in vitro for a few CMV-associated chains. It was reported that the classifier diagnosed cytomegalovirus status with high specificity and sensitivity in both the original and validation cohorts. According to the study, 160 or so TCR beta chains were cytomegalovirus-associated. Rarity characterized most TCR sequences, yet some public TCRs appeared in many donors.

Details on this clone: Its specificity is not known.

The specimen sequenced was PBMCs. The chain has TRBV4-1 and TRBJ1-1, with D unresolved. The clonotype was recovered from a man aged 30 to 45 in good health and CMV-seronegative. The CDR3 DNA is TGCGCCAGCAGCCTTACCATTACGTCAGTGAACACTGAAGCTTTCTTT. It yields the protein CASSLTITSVNTEAFF.